This T cell receptor beta chain was sequenced during a study of blood T cell repertoires in COVID-19. In the study overall: Collection of acute and convalescent COVID-19 samples took place in the United States, Italy and Spain. In each case, the material was cDNA or gDNA derived from T cells, B-cell-depleted T cells, or PBMCs.

CDR3 length: 11 amino acids. From germline, CDR1 is MNHNY and CDR2 SVGAGI (reference sequence). The V end was cut by 5 bases, the J end by 4 bases, with 6 bases between. Original data processing: Nucleated cell counts were estimated from reference gene primer amplification. Clones were read by immunoSEQ multiplex PCR, and TCRdb kept only the in-frame ones, dropping some. Clonal size and the V and J genes are those of that table, whereas D and trimming came from the DNA. The sample has tens of thousands of clones, 80% to 90% seen once. The sequenced sample consisted of peripheral blood. The chain recombines TRBV6-6 with TRBJ2-7, with D hard to call. The receptor was derived from an older woman with acute or convalescent COVID-19. The CDR3 DNA reads as TGTGCCAGCAGTCCCCAATACGAGCAGTACTTC. Its protein product is CASSPQYEQYF.